The present T cell receptor beta chain was sequenced within a study of shared clonotypes between healthy human individuals. Overall study results and limits: Sampling included only blood; tissue repertoires likely differ. With few donors, the genetic and exposure-history diversity represented was limited.

Both subsets, CD45RA+ naive and CD45RA-negative memory, were split from the CD4+ cells. There are 14 residues in the CDR3. CDR1 is SGDLS, CDR2 YYNGEE, per germline. The trim removed 3 bases at V and 3 bases at J, leaving 4 bases unmatched. A remark on this clone: The target antigen is unknown.

The table came from immunoSEQ multiplex PCR; TCRdb's copy has only in-frame clones and leaves some out. Of 2.3 million or so clones listed, over 85% are singletons. Sequencing was carried out using naive CD4+ T cells from PBMCs. The subset is: CD45RA+ positively selected. The receptor was isolated from a man between 18 and 29 years old in good health. Some clones in this sample may be carry-over from other donors' samples. The V and J genes are TRBV9 and TRBJ1-2, with TRBD1 identical over 8 bases. For the CDR3, the DNA is TGTGCCAGCAGCGGAGCAGGGGGCCACTATGGCTACACCTTC. Amino acids: CASSGAGGHYGYTF.